The entry that follows covers one T cell receptor (beta chain) sequence. The antigen is not known. Germline values: CDR1 SGDLS, CDR2 YYNGEE. There are 15 residues in the CDR3. Trimming removed 3 bases at V and 0 bases at J, with 9 bases between. TCRdb keeps only in-frame clones here, not all; method: immunoSEQ multiplex PCR. The sample has tens of thousands of clones; roughly 90% are singletons. These data come from a study of OX40 agonist ivuxolimab in advanced cancers. About the study: Patients got intravenous ivuxolimab at 0.01 to 10 mg/kg every 2 weeks.

Researchers took blood at baseline, on cycle 4 day 1, and on cycle 7 day 1. Whole-study results and caveats: Expanded clones were, on average, more numerous among CD8+ T cells than CD4+. The antigen specificity of the peripheral T cells (those that were expanded) was not determined.

This TCR came from an adult with an advanced solid tumor such as melanoma, head and neck, liver or kidney cancer. The material was CD4+ or CD8+ T cells sorted from blood, obtained in a trial of the OX40 agonist ivuxolimab. This chain joins TRBV9 and TRBJ2-2; D assignment may be TRBD1 or TRBD2 (6 bases each). The CDR3 region is CASSEGGANTGELFF. The CDR3 DNA follows: TGTGCCAGCAGCGAGGGGGGCGCGAACACCGGGGAGCTGTTTTTT.